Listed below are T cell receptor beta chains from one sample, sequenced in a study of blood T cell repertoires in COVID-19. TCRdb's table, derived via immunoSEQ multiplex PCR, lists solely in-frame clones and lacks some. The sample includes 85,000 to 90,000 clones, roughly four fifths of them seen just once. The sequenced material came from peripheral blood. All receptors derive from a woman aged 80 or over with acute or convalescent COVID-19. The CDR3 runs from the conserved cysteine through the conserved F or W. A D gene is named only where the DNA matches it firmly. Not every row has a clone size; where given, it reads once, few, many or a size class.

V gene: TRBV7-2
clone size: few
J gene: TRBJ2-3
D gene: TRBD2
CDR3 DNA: TGTGCCAGCAGCTTCAGCGGGATAACAGATACGCAGTATTTT
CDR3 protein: CASSFSGITDTQYF

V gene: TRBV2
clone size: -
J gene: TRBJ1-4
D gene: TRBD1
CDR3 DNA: TGTGCCAGCAGTGGCCAGGGGGATAATGAAAAACTGTTTTTT
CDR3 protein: CASSGQGDNEKLFF

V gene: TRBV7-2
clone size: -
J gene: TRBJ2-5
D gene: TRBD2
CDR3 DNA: TGTGCCAGCAGCCCATCTAGCGGGAGGGCCCTCGTAGAGACCCAGTACTTC
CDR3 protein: CASSPSSGRALVETQYF

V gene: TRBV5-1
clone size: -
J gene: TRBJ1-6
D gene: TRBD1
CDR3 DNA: TGCGCCAGCAGCTTGCTGGGAACCCGACAGGGTAATTCACCCCTCCACTTT
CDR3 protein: CASSLLGTRQGNSPLHF

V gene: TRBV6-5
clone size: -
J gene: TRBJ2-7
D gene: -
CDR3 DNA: TGTGCCAGCAGTTTAACGAGGGAGCCCTACGAGCAGTACTTC
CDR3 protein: CASSLTREPYEQYF

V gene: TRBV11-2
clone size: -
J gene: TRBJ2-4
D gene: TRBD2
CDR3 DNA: TGTGCCAGCAGCTTAGATCTTCTAGCGGGGTATGCGGACATTCAGTACTTC
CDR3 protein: CASSLDLLAGYADIQYF

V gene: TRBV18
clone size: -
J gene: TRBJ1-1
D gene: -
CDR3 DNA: TGTGCCAGCTCAGGACCCTCACAGGGAACTGAAGCTTTCTTT
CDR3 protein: CASSGPSQGTEAFF

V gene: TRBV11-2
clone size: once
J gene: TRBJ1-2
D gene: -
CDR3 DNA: TGTGCCAGCAGTCGACAGAAGTATGGCTACACCTTC
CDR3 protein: CASSRQKYGYTF

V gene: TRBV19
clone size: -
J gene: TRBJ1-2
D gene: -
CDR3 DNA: TGTGCCAGTAGTAAATCCAGCGCTAACTATGGCTACACCTTC
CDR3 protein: CASSKSSANYGYTF

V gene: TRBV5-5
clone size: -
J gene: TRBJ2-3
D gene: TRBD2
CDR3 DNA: TGTGCCAGCAGCTTGGCGGTAGCGGGAGATGGGCTGACGCAGTATTTT
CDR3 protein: CASSLAVAGDGLTQYF